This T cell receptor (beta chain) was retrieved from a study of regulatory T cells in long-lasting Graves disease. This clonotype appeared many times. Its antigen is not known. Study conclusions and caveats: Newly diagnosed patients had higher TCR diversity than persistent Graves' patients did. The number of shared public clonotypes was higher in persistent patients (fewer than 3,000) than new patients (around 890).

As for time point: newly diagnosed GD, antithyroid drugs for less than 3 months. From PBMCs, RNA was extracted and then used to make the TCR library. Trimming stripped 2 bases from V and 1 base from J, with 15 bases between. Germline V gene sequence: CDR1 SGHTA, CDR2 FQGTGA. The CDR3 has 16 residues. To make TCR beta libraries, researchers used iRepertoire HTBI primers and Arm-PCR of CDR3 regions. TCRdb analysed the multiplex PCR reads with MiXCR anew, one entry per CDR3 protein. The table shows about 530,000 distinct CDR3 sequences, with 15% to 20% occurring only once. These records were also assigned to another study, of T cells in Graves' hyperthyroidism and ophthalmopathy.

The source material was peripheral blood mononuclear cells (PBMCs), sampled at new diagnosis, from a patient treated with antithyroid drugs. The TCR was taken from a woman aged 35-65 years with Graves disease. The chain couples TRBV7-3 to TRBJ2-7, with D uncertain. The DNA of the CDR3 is TGTGCCAGCAGCTTAGGCCCGATTACAGATTCCTACGAGCAGTACTTC. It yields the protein CASSLGPITDSYEQYF.